These 22 T cell receptor beta chains share one sample of origin, sequenced in a study of blood T cell repertoires in COVID-19. The method was immunoSEQ multiplex PCR; TCRdb's version includes in-frame clones alone and lacks a portion of them. The sample lists over 200,000 clones; approximately 81% were seen once. Sequenced input: peripheral blood. The origin of the receptors is a woman older than 75 with active or convalescent COVID-19.

The J gene is TRBJ2-7, the V gene TRBV9, with 13 bases aligning to TRBD2. Per germline, CDR1 SGDLS and CDR2 YYNGEE. CDR3 length: 13 amino acids. The V and J ends lost 4 bases and 11 bases, in that order; junction bases with no gene match: 6. The CDR3 region has the DNA TGTGCCAGCAGCTCCGGACTAGCGGGAGTTAAGTACTTC. It yields the protein CASSSGLAGVKYF.

This clone was detected only once. This chain uses TRBV7-3 with TRBJ2-1, with a weak D call TRBD2 (5 bases). The CDR3 extends over 16 amino acids. Germline V gives CDR1 SGHTA, CDR2 FQGTGA. Trimming stripped 2 bases from V and 8 bases from J, with 19 bases between. The CDR3 region has the DNA TGTGCCAGCAGCTTAGGAGGTACAGCCCATGTCGATGAGCAGTTCTTC. Amino acid sequence: CASSLGGTAHVDEQFF.

This chain uses TRBV9 with TRBJ1-2, with TRBD1 as a possible D gene (6 bases). The germline CDR1 and CDR2 sequences are SGDLS and YYNGEE. The CDR3 totals 12 residues. CDR3 loop: CEGEPGDYGYTF. The CDR3 region has the DNA TGTGAGGGGGAACCCGGGGACTATGGCTACACCTTC.

The sample holds one count of this clone. This rearrangement joins TRBV14 to TRBJ1-2; TRBD1 matches at 10 bases. CDR3 size: 15 residues. Germline CDR1 and CDR2: SGHDN and FVKESK. With 3 bases clipped from V and 8 bases from J, the junction kept 9 bases outside the gene matches. The CDR3 loop is CASSQTLTGGLGYTF. The CDR3 region has the DNA TGTGCCAGCAGCCAGACCCTGACAGGGGGCTTAGGCTACACCTTC.

The chain is built from TRBV13 and TRBJ1-3; tentative D call: TRBD1 (5 bases). This CDR3 is 15 amino acids long. Germline values: CDR1 PRHDT, CDR2 FYEKMQ (reference sequence). V dropped 8 bases and J dropped 0 bases, with 14 bases sitting between them. CDR3 loop: CASALGGDSGNTIYF. The CDR3, as DNA: TGTGCCAGCGCGCTAGGAGGGGACTCTGGAAACACCATATATTTT.

The chain is built from TRBV28 and TRBJ1-4; 10 nucleotides agree with TRBD1. This CDR3 is 12 amino acids long. Germline trimming cut 11 bases from V and 8 bases from J; bases unmatched to any gene: 5. The V gene's germline CDR1 is MDHEN and CDR2 SYDVKM. The CDR3 sequence is CAAGQGTEKLFF. CDR3 nucleotide sequence: TGTGCCGCGGGACAGGGGACGGAAAAACTGTTTTTT.

This rearrangement joins TRBV19 to TRBJ1-6, with D possibly matching TRBD1 (5 bases). The V gene lost 5 bases and the J gene lost 4 bases, with 15 bases spanning the gap. The CDR3 is made up of 16 amino acids. CDR1 and CDR2 (germline): LNHDA, SQIVND (reference sequence). CDR3 protein: CASSSRTREYNSPLHF. The CDR3 bases are TGTGCCAGTAGTTCAAGGACAAGAGAGTATAATTCACCCCTCCACTTT. Combining the CDR3 with reference TRBV19 and TRBJ1-6 gives the whole variable domain DGGITQSPKYLFRKEGQNVTLSCEQNLNHDAMYWYRQDPGQGLRLIYYSQIVNDFQKGDIAEGYSVSREKKESFPLTVTSAQKNPTAFYLCASSSRTREYNSPLHFGNGTRLTVT.

This clone was recorded a few times. The chain combines TRBV5-1 with TRBJ2-2; 7 bases agree with TRBD2. With V trimmed by 1 base and J by 6 bases, 9 bases remained unmatched. The CDR3 is 16 residues long. Per germline, CDR1 SGHRS and CDR2 YFSETQ. The CDR3 reads CASSLMSSGEPGELFF. CDR3 nucleotide sequence: TGCGCCAGCAGCTTGATGTCTAGCGGTGAACCCGGGGAGCTGTTTTTT.

Only one count was recorded for this clone. In nucleotides, the CDR3 is TGTGCCAGCAGTCCGACGACAGGGTCAGAGACCCAGTACTTC. Protein product: CASSPTTGSETQYF. The chain is built from TRBV27 and TRBJ2-5; TRBD1 agrees at 7 bases. The germline gives CDR1 MNHEY, CDR2 SMNVEV (reference sequence). Trimming removed 5 bases from V and 4 bases from J; junction bases left unmatched: 7. CDR3 length: 14 amino acids.

The V gene is TRBV7-2, the J gene TRBJ1-2; D perhaps matches TRBD1 (6 bases). Between the trimmed V and J ends, which lost 3 bases and 7 bases, there was a span of 21 bases. The CDR3 sequence is 16 residues long. The germline V gene encodes CDR1 SGHTA and CDR2 FQGNSA. The DNA for the CDR3 is TGTGCCAGCAGCTTGCCCAAAGCAACAGGGAAAGGTGGCTACACCTTC. Amino acids: CASSLPKATGKGGYTF. Combining the CDR3 with reference TRBV7-2 and TRBJ1-2 gives the whole variable domain GAGVSQSPSNKVTEKGKDVELRCDPISGHTALYWYRQSLGQGLEFLIYFQGNSAPDKSGLPSDRFSAERTGGSVSTLTIQRTQQEDSAVYLCASSLPKATGKGGYTFGSGTRLTVV.

V gene TRBV7-7 combines with J gene TRBJ2-7, with D maybe TRBD2 (6 bases). V lost 6 bases, J lost 4 bases, and 13 bases lay in between. Germline assignment: CDR1 SSHAT and CDR2 FNYEAQ (reference sequence). This CDR3 has 13 amino acids. The CDR3 DNA reads TGTGCCAGCAGTCCTAGCGCAGGGTACGAGCAGTACTTC. Its translation is CASSPSAGYEQYF.

The gene calls are TRBV7-8 and TRBJ1-1; 12 bases fit TRBD1. This CDR3 is built from 16 residues. CDR1 is SGHVS, CDR2 FQNEAQ, per germline. V lost 2 bases and J lost 8; bases outside the gene matches: 9. CDR3 sequence (DNA): TGTGCCAGCAGCTTAAGCACCGGGACAGGGGGCCCGGAAGCTTTCTTT. Translation gives CASSLSTGTGGPEAFF.

The chain is built from TRBV5-5 and TRBJ1-6; D is ambiguous. The germline gives CDR1 SGHKS, CDR2 YYEKEE (reference sequence). Trimming shortened V by 3 bases and J by 10 bases, and 8 bases separated the two germline ends. This CDR3 is 12 amino acids long. The CDR3 region has the DNA TGTGCCAGCAGCTATCCGGGGTCACCCCTCCACTTT. This sequence encodes CASSYPGSPLHF.

The genes are TRBV15 and TRBJ2-1; D possibly corresponds to TRBD1 (6 bases). The CDR3 is 17 residues long. CDR1 LNHNV and CDR2 YYDKDF come from the germline V gene (reference sequence). The V end was cut by 1 base, the J end by 0 bases, with 13 bases between. CDR3 nucleotide sequence: TGTGCCACCAGCAGAGGTCGGACAGAGAGCTCCTACAATGAGCAGTTCTTC. It is translated as CATSRGRTESSYNEQFF. Full variable domain (remainder filled in from reference TRBV15 and TRBJ2-1): DAMVIQNPRYQVTQFGKPVTLSCSQTLNHNVMYWYQQKSSQAPKLLFHYYDKDFNNEADTPDNFQSRRPNTSFCFLDIRSPGLGDTAMYLCATSRGRTESSYNEQFFGPGTRLTVL.

This clone was seen a single time. The chain uses TRBV28 and TRBJ2-2; 11 bases are a match to TRBD1. Germline V CDR1 and CDR2: MDHEN, SYDVKM. V trimming: 3 bases; J trimming: 4 bases; junction bases outside the gene matches: 4. CDR3 length equals 16 residues. The CDR3 reads CASSLQGQGVTGELFF. In DNA, the CDR3 is TGTGCCAGCAGTTTGCAGGGACAGGGGGTCACCGGGGAGCTGTTTTTT.

This chain links TRBV7-9 with TRBJ1-1; 7 bases are shared with TRBD1. The CDR3 has 17 residues. V was clipped by 5 bases and J by 1 base; unmatched bases: 13. Germline CDR1 and CDR2: SEHNR and FQNEAQ (reference sequence). CDR3 loop: CASSRDVGTATNTEAFF. The CDR3 DNA follows: TGTGCCAGCAGCCGCGACGTGGGGACAGCGACGAACACTGAAGCTTTCTTT.

The J gene is TRBJ1-5, the V gene TRBV19; tentatively, D is TRBD1 (5 bases). The CDR3 runs to 15 residues. With 6 bases removed from V and 5 bases from J, the gap between germline ends came to 17 bases. Per germline, CDR1 LNHDA and CDR2 SQIVND (reference sequence). CDR3: CASRSNRAGHQPQHF. DNA for the CDR3: TGTGCCAGTAGATCAAACCGGGCAGGGCATCAGCCCCAGCATTTT.

This clone appeared a few times. The V call is TRBV7-8, the J call TRBJ2-1; D is possibly TRBD1 (5 bases). This CDR3 spans 15 amino acids. The ends were cut back, 5 bases at V and 9 bases at J, with 20 bases in the middle. Germline CDR1 SGHVS, CDR2 FQNEAQ. This CDR3 is CASSRWGQGEPEQFF. CDR3 DNA: TGTGCCAGCAGCCGGTGGGGCCAAGGCGAACCTGAGCAGTTCTTC. Filled out from reference TRBV7-8 and TRBJ2-1, the complete variable domain reads GAGVSQSPRYKVAKRGQDVALRCDPISGHVSLFWYQQALGQGPEFLTYFQNEAQLDKSGLPSDRFFAERPEGSVSTLKIQRTQQEDSAVYLCASSRWGQGEPEQFFGPGTRLTVL.

The chain combines TRBV12-3 or TRBV12-4 with TRBJ1-1; D gene unclear. Trimming took 6 bases from V and 5 from J, leaving 7 bases between them. There are 11 residues in the CDR3. CDR3 region: CASRQNTEAFF. The CDR3 DNA is TGTGCCAGCAGACAGAATACTGAAGCTTTCTTT.

The gene calls are TRBV15 and TRBJ1-2; 8 bases are shared with TRBD1. CDR3 length equals 15 residues. The V gene's germline CDR1 is LNHNV and CDR2 YYDKDF (reference sequence). V shed 0 bases and J 4 bases; nucleotides not matched to a gene: 4. As DNA, the CDR3 is TGTGCCACCAGCAGAGATCAGGGGGCGATCTATGGCTACACCTTC. Translated, it gives CATSRDQGAIYGYTF.

J is TRBJ2-1 and V is TRBV18; D is perhaps TRBD1 (5 bases). The germline V gene has CDR1 KGHSH and CDR2 LQKENI. The V end was cut by 2 bases, the J end by 5 bases, with 10 bases between. CDR3 size: 14 residues. The CDR3 is CASSPDRVNNEQFF. As DNA, the CDR3 is TGTGCCAGCTCACCAGACAGAGTAAACAATGAGCAGTTCTTC.

The chain joins TRBV20-1 to TRBJ1-5; no reliable D call. Germline assignment: CDR1 DFQATT and CDR2 SNEGSKA (reference sequence). This CDR3 comprises 11 residues. Trimming pared 5 bases from V and 5 bases from J, leaving 7 bases between. This CDR3 is CSAYGDQPQHF. DNA for the CDR3: TGCAGTGCTTACGGGGATCAGCCCCAGCATTTT.